Given below is one TCR beta chain in context. Its specificity is unknown. This PCR relied on a set of 60 Vbeta primers and 13 Jbeta primers. The data were produced by immunoSEQ multiplex PCR, yet TCRdb's version contains in-frame clones alone and is incomplete. The table records approximately 190,000 clones, around 85% of them present only once. Healthy bone marrow donors formed the donor group. The data originate from a study of cytomegalovirus exposure and HLA in healthy donors. Findings and caveats of the study: V- and J-gene trimming of TCR beta was linked (in a later analysis) to a missense DCLRE1C variant.

Germline trimming cut 4 bases from V and 2 bases from J; bases unmatched to any gene: 11. This CDR3 region has 17 residues. Per germline, CDR1 SGHTA and CDR2 FQGNSA. Source material: PBMCs. The chain links TRBV7-2 to TRBJ1-5, with TRBD1 matching 7 bases. The sequence was obtained from a man in his fifties in good health and CMV-seronegative. In DNA form, the CDR3 reads TGTGCCAGCAGCTCGACGGCAGGGGGAGAGGGCAATCAGCCCCAGCATTTT. This translates into CASSSTAGGEGNQPQHF.